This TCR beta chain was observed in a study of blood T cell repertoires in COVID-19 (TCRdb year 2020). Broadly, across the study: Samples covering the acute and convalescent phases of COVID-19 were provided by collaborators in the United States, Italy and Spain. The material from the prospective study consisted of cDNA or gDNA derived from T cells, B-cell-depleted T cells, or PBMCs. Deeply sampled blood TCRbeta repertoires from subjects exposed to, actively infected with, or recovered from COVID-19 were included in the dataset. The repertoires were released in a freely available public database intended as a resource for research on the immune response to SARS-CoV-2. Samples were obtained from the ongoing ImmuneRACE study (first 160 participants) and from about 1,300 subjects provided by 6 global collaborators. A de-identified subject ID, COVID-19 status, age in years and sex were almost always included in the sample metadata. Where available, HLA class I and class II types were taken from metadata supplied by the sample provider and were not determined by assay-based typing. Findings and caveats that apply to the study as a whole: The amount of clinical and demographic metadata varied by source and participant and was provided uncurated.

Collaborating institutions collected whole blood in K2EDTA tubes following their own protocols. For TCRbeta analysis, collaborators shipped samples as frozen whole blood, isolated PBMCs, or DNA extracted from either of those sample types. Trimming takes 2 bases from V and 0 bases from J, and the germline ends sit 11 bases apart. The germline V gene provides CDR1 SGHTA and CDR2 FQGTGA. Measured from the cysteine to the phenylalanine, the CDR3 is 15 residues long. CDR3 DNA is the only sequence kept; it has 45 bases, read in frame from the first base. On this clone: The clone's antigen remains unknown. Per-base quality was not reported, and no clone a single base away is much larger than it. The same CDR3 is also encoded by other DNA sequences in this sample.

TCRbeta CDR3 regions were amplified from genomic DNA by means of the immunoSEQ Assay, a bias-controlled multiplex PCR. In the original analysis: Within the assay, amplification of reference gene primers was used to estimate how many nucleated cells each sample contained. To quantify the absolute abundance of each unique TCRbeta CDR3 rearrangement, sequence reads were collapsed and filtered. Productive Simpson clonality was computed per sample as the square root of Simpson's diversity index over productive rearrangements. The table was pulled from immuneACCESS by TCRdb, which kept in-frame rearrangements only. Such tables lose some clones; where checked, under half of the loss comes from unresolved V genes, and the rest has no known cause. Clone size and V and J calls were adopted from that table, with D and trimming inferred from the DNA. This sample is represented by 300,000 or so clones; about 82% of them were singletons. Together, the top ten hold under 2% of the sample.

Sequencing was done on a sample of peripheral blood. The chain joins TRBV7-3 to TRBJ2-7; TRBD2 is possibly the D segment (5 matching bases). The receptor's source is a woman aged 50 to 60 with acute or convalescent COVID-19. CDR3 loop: CASSLEGFSSYEQYF. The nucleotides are TGTGCCAGCAGCTTAGAGGGTTTCAGCTCCTACGAGCAGTACTTC.